The following is a T cell receptor (beta chain) sequence with its context. Its antigen target is currently unknown. Base qualities were left out, and no much larger clone turns up one base away. TCRbeta CDR3 regions were amplified from genomic DNA by means of the immunoSEQ Assay, a bias-controlled multiplex PCR. The paper's processing steps were these. Nucleated cell counts per sample were estimated from amplification of reference gene primers within the assay. To quantify the absolute abundance of each unique TCRbeta CDR3 rearrangement, sequence reads were collapsed and filtered. Productive Simpson clonality was computed per sample as the square root of Simpson's diversity index over productive rearrangements. TCRdb retrieved this table from immuneACCESS and kept in-frame rearrangements only. Not all clones are present; in checked studies, unresolved V genes account for under half, and no reason is known for the remainder. V and J calls and clone size are those listed in that table; D and trimming were worked out from the DNA. This sample is represented by roughly 190,000 clones; around 85% of them were singletons. The top ten constitute less than 9% of the sample.

The data derive from a study of blood T cell repertoires in COVID-19 (dated by TCRdb to the early 2020s). In the study overall: Collaborator samples came from the United States, Italy and Spain and covered acute and convalescent phases of COVID-19. The samples were drawn from two sources: the first 160 participants of the ongoing ImmuneRACE study, and 1,254 subjects contributed by 6 global collaborators. The material from the prospective study consisted of cDNA or gDNA derived from T cells, B-cell-depleted T cells, or PBMCs. The repertoires were released in a freely available public database intended as a resource for research on the immune response to SARS-CoV-2. Where HLA class I and class II types were available, the types were taken from metadata supplied by the sample provider, not from assay-based typing. The dataset comprised deeply sampled blood TCRbeta repertoires from subjects exposed to, actively infected with, or recovered from COVID-19. Nearly every sample came with metadata listing a de-identified subject ID, COVID-19 status, age in years and sex.

The research as a whole found: Clinical and demographic metadata were provided uncurated, with the amount varying by source and participant.

Taken from cysteine to phenylalanine, the CDR3 has 15 residues. The only DNA kept is the CDR3, 45 bases in frame from the first base. A distance of 16 bases separates the germline ends of V and J, which lose 4 bases and 4 bases respectively. Sequences LGHDT (CDR1) and YNNKEL (CDR2) are obtained from the germline V gene (reference sequence). The collaborating institutions used their own protocols to collect whole blood in K2EDTA tubes. For TCRbeta analysis, collaborator samples were shipped as frozen whole blood, as isolated PBMCs, or as DNA extracted from either sample type. The clonotype comes from a woman in her sixties with acute or convalescent COVID-19. The sample consisted of peripheral blood. The sequence is built from TRBV3-1 (or the pseudogene TRBV3-2) and TRBJ1-1; the D gene is unclear. The DNA is TGTGCCAGCAGCCCCCTCTCCGTCGAGGGCACTGAAGCTTTCTTT. Its protein is CASSPLSVEGTEAFF.